These 8 T cell receptor beta chains were all obtained from the same sample, sequenced in a study of blood T cell repertoires in COVID-19. Sequencing was performed with immunoSEQ multiplex PCR; in TCRdb, only in-frame clones are kept and a portion is missing. The table shows 150,000 to 200,000 clones, with roughly 84% occurring only once. The sequenced material came from peripheral blood. The source is a human donor with acute or convalescent COVID-19. The donor label of this sample is uncertain.

This chain joins TRBV5-5 and TRBJ1-2; 7 bases match TRBD1. This CDR3 comprises 14 residues. Germline lookup yields CDR1 SGHKS and CDR2 YYEKEE (reference sequence). V lost 0 bases and J lost 4; bases outside the gene matches: 3. DNA for the CDR3: TGTGCCAGCAGCTTGGACCAGGGGGGCTATGGCTACACCTTC. Amino acids: CASSLDQGGYGYTF.

The chain carries TRBV5-1 and TRBJ1-4, with TRBD1 identical over 11 bases. The trim removed 0 bases at V and 8 bases at J, leaving 3 bases unmatched. The CDR3 contains 15 residues. Germline V CDR1 and CDR2: SGHRS, YFSETQ. The CDR3 DNA reads as TGCGCCAGCAGCTTGGCCGGACAGGGGGCCGAAAAACTGTTTTTT. Encoded protein: CASSLAGQGAEKLFF.

V is TRBV18 and J is TRBJ2-1, with 13 bases that match TRBD2. In germline, CDR1 is KGHSH, CDR2 LQKENI. CDR3 size: 16 residues. J lost 9 bases, V lost 0 bases, and 5 bases had no gene match. The CDR3 loop reads CASSPPRTSGSSEQFF. CDR3 DNA: TGTGCCAGCTCACCACCTCGGACTAGCGGGAGCTCTGAGCAGTTCTTC.

This chain connects TRBV3-1 (or the pseudogene TRBV3-2) to TRBJ1-6; the match to TRBD1 covers 11 bases. V trimming: 5 bases; J trimming: 10 bases; junction bases outside the gene matches: 4. In germline, CDR1 is LGHDT, CDR2 YNNKEL (reference sequence). The CDR3 loop spans 14 amino acids. This CDR3 reads CASSVDRGHSPLHF. The CDR3 region has the DNA TGTGCCAGCAGCGTGGACAGGGGGCACTCACCCCTCCACTTT.

The V and J genes are TRBV3-1 (or the pseudogene TRBV3-2) and TRBJ2-7; weak D call: TRBD1 (5 bases). CDR1 LGHDT and CDR2 YNNKEL come from the germline V gene (reference sequence). This CDR3 region has 14 residues. The germline V and J ends were trimmed by 4 bases and 8 bases, with 18 bases remaining between them. DNA for the CDR3: TGTGCCAGCAGCCCACAATTCAGGGCCGGGCAGCAGTACTTC. Translated, it gives CASSPQFRAGQQYF.

The CDR3 reads CASSGLAGEYNEQFF. The CDR3 nucleotides read TGTGCCAGCAGTGGGCTAGCGGGAGAATACAATGAGCAGTTCTTC. The chain joins TRBV2 to TRBJ2-1; 10 bases are a match to TRBD2. CDR1 is SNHLY, CDR2 FYNNEI, per germline. V shed 4 bases, J shed 4 bases, and the junction held 4 bases outside the gene matches. The CDR3 extends over 15 amino acids.

The chain employs TRBV28 and TRBJ2-7; tentative D call: TRBD1 (6 bases). In germline, CDR1 is MDHEN, CDR2 SYDVKM. The germline V and J ends were trimmed by 5 bases and 7 bases, with 24 bases remaining between them. This CDR3 is built from 16 residues. CDR3 sequence reads: CASSEPRTATPREQYF. The CDR3 DNA is TGTGCCAGCAGTGAACCGCGGACAGCGACTCCTCGGGAGCAGTACTTC.

The V call is TRBV7-9, the J call TRBJ1-1; D ambiguous. CDR3 size: 17 residues. CDR1 is SEHNR and CDR2 is FQNEAQ in the germline V gene (reference sequence). Trimming removed 5 bases from V and 5 bases from J, with 24 bases in between. The CDR3 protein is CASSHDLGGISGTEAFF. CDR3 DNA sequence: TGTGCCAGCAGCCATGACCTGGGAGGGATCAGTGGGACTGAAGCTTTCTTT.